This record covers a single T cell receptor beta chain. These data are taken from a study of blood T cell repertoires in COVID-19. Study summary: COVID-19 samples from acute and convalescent phases originated in the United States, Italy and Spain. T cells, B-cell-depleted T cells, or PBMCs provided the cDNA or gDNA that served as material.

Per germline, CDR1 MNHNY and CDR2 SVGAGI (reference sequence). The CDR3 length is 12 residues. V lost 8 bases, J lost 8 bases, and 15 bases lay in between. Under the authors' procedure: Reference gene primer amplification gave nucleated cell count estimates. Data came from immunoSEQ multiplex PCR; TCRdb stores just in-frame clones and leaves some out. The V and J calls and the clone size are those of that table, but D and trimming were determined from the DNA. This repertoire shows about 110,000 clones, about 84% found once; its top ten account for 14%. This TCR came from a woman aged 55-69 years with acute or convalescent COVID-19. The V call is TRBV6-6, the J call TRBJ1-2; TRBD1 is a possible D gene (6 bases). The specimen sequenced was peripheral blood. The CDR3 here is CASAGGAEGYTF. As DNA, the CDR3 is TGTGCCAGCGCCGGGGGGGCAGAGGGCTACACCTTC.